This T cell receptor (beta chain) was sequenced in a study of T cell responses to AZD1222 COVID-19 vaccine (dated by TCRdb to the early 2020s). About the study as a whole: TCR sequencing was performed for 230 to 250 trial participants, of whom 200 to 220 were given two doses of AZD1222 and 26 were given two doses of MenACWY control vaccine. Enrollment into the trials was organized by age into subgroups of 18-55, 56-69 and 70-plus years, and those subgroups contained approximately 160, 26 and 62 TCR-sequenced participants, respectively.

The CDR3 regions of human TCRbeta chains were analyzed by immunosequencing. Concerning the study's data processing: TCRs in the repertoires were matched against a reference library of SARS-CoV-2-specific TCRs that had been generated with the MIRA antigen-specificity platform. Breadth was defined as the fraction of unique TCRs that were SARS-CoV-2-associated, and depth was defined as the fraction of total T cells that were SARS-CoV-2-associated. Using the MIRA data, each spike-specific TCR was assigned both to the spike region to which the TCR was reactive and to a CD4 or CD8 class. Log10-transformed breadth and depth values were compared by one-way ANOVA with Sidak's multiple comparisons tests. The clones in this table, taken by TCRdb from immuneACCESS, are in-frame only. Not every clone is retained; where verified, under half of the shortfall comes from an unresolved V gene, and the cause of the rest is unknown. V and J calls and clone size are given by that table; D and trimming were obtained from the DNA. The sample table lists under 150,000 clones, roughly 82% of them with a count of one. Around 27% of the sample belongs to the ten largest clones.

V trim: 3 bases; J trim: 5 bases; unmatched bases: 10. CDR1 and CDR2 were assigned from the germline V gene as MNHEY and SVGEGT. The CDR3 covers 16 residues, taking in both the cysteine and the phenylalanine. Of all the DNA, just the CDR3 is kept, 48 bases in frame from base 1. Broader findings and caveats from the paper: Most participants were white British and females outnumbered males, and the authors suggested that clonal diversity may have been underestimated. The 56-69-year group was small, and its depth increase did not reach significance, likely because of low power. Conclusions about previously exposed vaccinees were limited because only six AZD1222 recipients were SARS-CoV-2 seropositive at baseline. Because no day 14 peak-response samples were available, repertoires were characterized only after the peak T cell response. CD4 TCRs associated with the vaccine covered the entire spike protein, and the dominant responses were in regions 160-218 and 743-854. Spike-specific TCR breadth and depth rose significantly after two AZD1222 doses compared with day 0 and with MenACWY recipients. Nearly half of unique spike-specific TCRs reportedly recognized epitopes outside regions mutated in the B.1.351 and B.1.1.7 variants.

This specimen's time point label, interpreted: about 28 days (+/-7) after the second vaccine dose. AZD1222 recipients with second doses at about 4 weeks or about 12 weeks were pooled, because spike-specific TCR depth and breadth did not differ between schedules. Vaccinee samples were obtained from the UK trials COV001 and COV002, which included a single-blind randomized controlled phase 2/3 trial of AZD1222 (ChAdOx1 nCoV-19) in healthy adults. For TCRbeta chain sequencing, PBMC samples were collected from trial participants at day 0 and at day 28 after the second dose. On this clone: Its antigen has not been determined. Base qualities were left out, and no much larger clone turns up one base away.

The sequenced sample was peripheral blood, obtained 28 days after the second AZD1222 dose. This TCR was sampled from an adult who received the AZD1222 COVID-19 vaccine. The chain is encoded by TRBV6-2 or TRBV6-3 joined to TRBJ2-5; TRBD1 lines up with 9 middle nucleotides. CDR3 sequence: CASSYLDRGASETQYF. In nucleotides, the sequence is TGTGCCAGCAGTTATCTGGACAGGGGCGCCAGTGAGACCCAGTACTTC.